Below, 17 T cell receptor beta chains from the same sample are listed, as sequenced in a study of breast tumors, draining lymph nodes, adjacent tissues. Breast cancer patients provided tissue from their axillary draining lymph nodes. From the multiplex PCR reads, TCRdb called clonotypes with MiXCR, one entry per CDR3 protein. This table holds around 190,000 distinct CDR3 sequences, 30% to 35% found once. Specimen: axillary lymph node tissue. The receptors were sampled from a female donor with breast cancer. Some clones in this sample may be carry-over from other donors' samples.

The chain combines TRBV4-1 with TRBJ1-4, with a weak D call TRBD1 (5 bases). Trimming pared 1 base from V and 6 bases from J, leaving 12 bases between. Germline CDR1 is MGHRA and CDR2 is YSYEKL. The CDR3 consists of 15 residues. The DNA for the CDR3 is TGCGCCAGCAGCCAAGGGCAGGGATTAGATGAAAAACTGTTTTTT. This translates into CASSQGQGLDEKLFF.

The chain links TRBV20-1 to TRBJ2-7, with 10 positions matching TRBD2. The V gene's germline CDR1 is DFQATT and CDR2 SNEGSKA (reference sequence). V lost 5 bases and J lost 7; bases outside the gene matches: 14. This CDR3 has 15 amino acids. The CDR3 nucleotides are TGCAGTGCTCAACAAAGCGGGAGGGACACCGGGGAGCAGTACTTC. Protein: CSAQQSGRDTGEQYF.

This clonotype was observed a few times. The chain recombines TRBV6-6 with TRBJ2-1; 10 nucleotides line up with TRBD1. Germline CDR1 and CDR2: MNHNY and SVGAGI (reference sequence). The CDR3 sequence is 15 residues long. Unmatched junction bases numbered 3, after V lost 5 bases and J lost 2 bases. The chain's CDR3 is CASSPTGGPYNEQFF. CDR3 sequence (DNA): TGTGCCAGCAGTCCGACAGGGGGCCCCTACAATGAGCAGTTCTTC.

Written as DNA, the CDR3 is TGTGCCAGCAGTCCGACGACAGGGGCCTACGAGCAGTACTTC. Its translation: CASSPTTGAYEQYF. The chain has TRBV6-5 and TRBJ2-7; 8 bases are a match to TRBD1. This CDR3 contains 14 residues. Germline V lookup: CDR1 MNHEY, CDR2 SVGAGI. With V trimmed by 5 bases and J by 2 bases, 5 bases remained unmatched.

This clonotype came up many times. The V gene is TRBV5-1, the J gene TRBJ2-3, with 11 bases matching TRBD2. V was pared by 9 bases and J by 0 bases, with 6 bases of the junction left unmatched. This CDR3 region has 15 residues. The germline V gene has CDR1 SGHRS and CDR2 YFSETQ. The CDR3 sequence is CATKTSGESTDTQYF. The CDR3 region has the DNA TGCGCCACCAAGACTAGCGGGGAGAGCACAGATACGCAGTATTTT.

A remark on this clonotype: A much larger clone differs by one base, so this may be a read error. The chain is built from TRBV5-6 and TRBJ2-7, with D unresolved. CDR1 and CDR2 from the germline V gene are SGHDT and YYEEEE. This CDR3 contains 11 residues. The CDR3 region has the DNA TGTGCCAGCAGCGGCAACTACGCGCAGTACTTC. It yields the protein CASSGNYAQYF. The complete variable domain, with remaining parts taken from reference TRBV5-6 and TRBJ2-7, reads DAGVTQSPTHLIKTRGQQVTLRCSPKSGHDTVSWYQQALGQGPQFIFQYYEEEERQRGNFPDRFSGHQFPNYSSELNVNALLLGDSALYLCASSGNYAQYFGPGTRLTVT.

This clonotype was detected many times. In DNA, the CDR3 is TGTGCCAGCAGCTTAGATATGGGGCTGGGGGAGACCCAGTACTTC. This sequence encodes CASSLDMGLGETQYF. The chain carries TRBV7-9 and TRBJ2-5; a weak D match, TRBD1 (5 bases). The CDR3 runs to 15 residues. Germline lookup yields CDR1 SEHNR and CDR2 FQNEAQ (reference sequence). The ends were cut back, 1 base at V and 5 bases at J, with 14 bases in the middle.

Comment on this clonotype: This may stem from a read error, because a much larger clone lies one nucleotide away. The J gene is TRBJ2-7, the V gene TRBV6-1, with D hard to call. Germline lookup yields CDR1 MNHNS and CDR2 SASEGT. CDR3 length: 14 amino acids. Trimming removed 3 bases from V and 7 bases from J, with 16 bases in between. CDR3 DNA: TGTGCCAGCAGTGACCGCAGCCCTCGGAATGAGCAGTACTTC. It translates to CASSDRSPRNEQYF.

J is TRBJ1-3 and V is TRBV19, with 9 bases identical to TRBD1. Germline V gene sequence: CDR1 LNHDA, CDR2 SQIVND (reference sequence). The CDR3 totals 15 residues. V was clipped by 6 bases and J by 4 bases; unmatched bases: 7. CDR3 bases: TGTGCCAGTAGAGGCCGCGGGACAGGGGGAAACACCATATATTTT. It is translated as CASRGRGTGGNTIYF.

The table lists this clonotype with many counts. The gene calls are TRBV20-1 and TRBJ2-5, with D maybe TRBD2 (6 bases). Per germline, CDR1 DFQATT and CDR2 SNEGSKA (reference sequence). Trimming stripped 2 bases from V and 3 bases from J, with 10 bases between. The CDR3 is made up of 13 amino acids. The CDR3 sequence: CSARWDLEETQYF. The DNA of the CDR3 is TGCAGTGCTAGATGGGACTTGGAAGAGACCCAGTACTTC.

This clonotype was counted many times. The chain carries TRBV12-3 or TRBV12-4 and TRBJ2-1; perhaps TRBD1 as D (6 bases). The CDR3 runs 13 residues. V was cut by 8 bases and J by 6 bases, with 14 bases left in between. In DNA, the CDR3 is TGTGCCAGCCGACCGGACAGACTCAATGAGCAGTTCTTC. Translating gives CASRPDRLNEQFF.

This clonotype occurred many times. This chain uses TRBV12-3 or TRBV12-4 with TRBJ2-3, with a possible D match to TRBD2 (6 bases). V shed 4 bases and J shed 4 bases, with 18 bases lying between them. The CDR3 length is 16 residues. The CDR3: CASSWTGNPGADTQYF. The CDR3 DNA reads TGTGCCAGCAGTTGGACCGGGAACCCGGGGGCAGATACGCAGTATTTT.

The table lists this clonotype with many counts. The chain is built from TRBV18 and TRBJ2-7; 8 nucleotides match TRBD1. Germline V lookup: CDR1 KGHSH, CDR2 LQKENI. The CDR3 runs to 12 residues. The V and J ends lost 3 bases and 6 bases, in that order; junction bases with no gene match: 1. CDR3 nucleotide sequence: TGTGCCAGCTCACCGGACAGGGTCGAGCAGTACTTC. It yields the protein CASSPDRVEQYF.

V usage is TRBV18 and J usage is TRBJ2-2, with 7 bases fitting TRBD2. The V and J ends lost 3 bases and 4 bases, in that order; junction bases with no gene match: 8. This CDR3 comprises 16 residues. CDR1 is KGHSH and CDR2 is LQKENI in the germline V gene. CDR3 nucleotides: TGTGCCAGCTCACCGCCTAGCGGAGGGGTCACCGGGGAGCTGTTTTTT. This translates into CASSPPSGGVTGELFF.

This clonotype was seen many times. The chain carries TRBV18 and TRBJ1-4; D is unclear. CDR1 KGHSH and CDR2 LQKENI come from the germline V gene. V lost 6 bases and J lost 4, with 9 bases in between. The CDR3 totals 13 residues. Written as DNA, the CDR3 is TGTGCCAGCTCCCACCAGGATAATGAAAAACTGTTTTTT. It yields the protein CASSHQDNEKLFF.

The chain joins TRBV12-3 or TRBV12-4 to TRBJ2-6; 7 bases are a match to TRBD1. The CDR3 spans 15 residues. V lost 6 bases, J lost 1 base, and 3 bases stayed unmatched. CDR3: CASRVTGSGANVLTF. The CDR3 bases are TGTGCCAGCAGGGTGACAGGGTCTGGGGCCAACGTCCTGACTTTC.

This chain joins TRBV4-1 and TRBJ2-6, with 10 positions matching TRBD2. The CDR3 totals 16 residues. Germline V lookup: CDR1 MGHRA, CDR2 YSYEKL. V was pared by 8 bases and J by 4 bases, with 8 bases of the junction left unmatched. The CDR3 DNA sequence: TGCGCCAGCGTTACGTGGGGACTAGCGGGGGCCAACGTCCTGACTTTC. It specifies CASVTWGLAGANVLTF.